The 21 T cell receptor beta chains listed next were all sequenced from one sample in a study of cytomegalovirus exposure and HLA in healthy donors. PCR employed 60 Vbeta and 13 Jbeta primers. The assay was immunoSEQ multiplex PCR, and TCRdb's table has in-frame clones only and misses some. Here the sample spans some 90,000 clones, about 80% being singletons. Sequenced sample: PBMCs. The receptors were sampled from a man aged 50 or older in good health and CMV-seropositive.

This chain links TRBV4-1 with TRBJ1-1; 7 nucleotides match TRBD1. Looked up from germline, CDR1 is MGHRA and CDR2 is YSYEKL. V was pared by 2 bases and J by 11 bases, with 5 bases of the junction left unmatched. CDR3 length: 12 residues. CDR3 DNA: TGCGCCAGCAGCCAAAAAACAGGGGTCGCTTTCTTT. Translated: CASSQKTGVAFF.

The rearrangement joins TRBV30 to TRBJ1-5; the D gene is possibly TRBD1 (6 bases). This CDR3 spans 14 amino acids. The germline V gene encodes CDR1 GTSNPN and CDR2 SVGIG (reference sequence). Deletions cut 1 base from V and 4 bases from J, with 11 bases between. The CDR3 region is CAWSGFGQNQPQHF. The CDR3 DNA follows: TGTGCCTGGAGTGGGTTCGGACAGAATCAGCCCCAGCATTTT.

The rearrangement uses TRBV18 and TRBJ2-6, with D possibly matching TRBD2 (6 bases). The CDR3 is 14 amino acids. The germline gives CDR1 KGHSH, CDR2 LQKENI. Trimming shortened V by 3 bases and J by 13 bases, and 16 bases separated the two germline ends. CDR3 sequence reads: CASSPSGTFRVLTF. The CDR3 region has the DNA TGTGCCAGCTCACCTTCCGGGACTTTTAGAGTCCTGACTTTC.

CDR3 DNA sequence: TGTGCCAGCACCGCAAACGGGGGGGTGACTAATGAAAAACTGTTTTTT. The encoded protein is CASTANGGVTNEKLFF. This chain joins TRBV7-2 and TRBJ1-4; TRBD1 might be the D (5 bases). V shed 7 bases and J shed 2 bases, with 17 bases lying between them. The CDR3 is 16 amino acids. Germline CDR1 is SGHTA and CDR2 is FQGNSA.

The chain employs TRBV9 and TRBJ1-2; 9 bases match TRBD1. The germline CDR1 and CDR2 sequences are SGDLS and YYNGEE. V lost 4 bases to trimming and J lost 5 bases; unmatched junction nucleotides: 6. This CDR3 spans 14 amino acids. CDR3 bases: TGTGCCAGCAGCACTGGACAGGGGCCATATGGCTACACCTTC. Its protein is CASSTGQGPYGYTF. The whole variable domain, filled in from reference TRBV9 and TRBJ1-2, reads DSGVTQTPKHLITATGQRVTLRCSPRSGDLSVYWYQQSLDQGLQFLIQYYNGEERAKGNILERFSAQQFPDLHSELNLSSLELGDSALYFCASSTGQGPYGYTFGSGTRLTVV.

This clone was detected only once. The chain carries TRBV6-1 and TRBJ2-7, with TRBD2 as a possible D gene (6 bases). The CDR3 length is 16 residues. CDR1 and CDR2 (germline): MNHNS, SASEGT. V was pared by 4 bases and J by 1 base, with 17 bases between. The CDR3 is CASSASAGYSSYEQYF. CDR3 nucleotide sequence: TGTGCCAGCAGTGCCTCAGCGGGCTACTCTTCCTACGAGCAGTACTTC.

This chain uses TRBV7-8 with TRBJ2-5; tentatively, D is TRBD1 (6 bases). The germline CDR1 and CDR2 sequences are SGHVS and FQNEAQ. This CDR3 region has 14 residues. Trimming left V 4 bases short and J 4 bases short, with 13 bases between. The CDR3 protein is CASSSLRGRETQYF. CDR3 nucleotide sequence: TGTGCCAGCAGCTCCCTCAGGGGCAGAGAGACCCAGTACTTC. Filled out from reference TRBV7-8 and TRBJ2-5, the complete variable domain reads GAGVSQSPRYKVAKRGQDVALRCDPISGHVSLFWYQQALGQGPEFLTYFQNEAQLDKSGLPSDRFFAERPEGSVSTLKIQRTQQEDSAVYLCASSSLRGRETQYFGPGTRLLVL.

The chain has TRBV6-5 and TRBJ2-1; no clear D gene. CDR1 and CDR2 from the germline V gene are MNHEY and SVGAGI. Trimming removed 5 bases at V and 7 bases at J, with 12 bases between. The CDR3 totals 13 residues. The CDR3 nucleotides read TGTGCCAGCAGTGTCTCGGTCTTTAATGAGCAGTTCTTC. It codes for CASSVSVFNEQFF.

The CDR3 here is CASRPDRDQGELFF. In nucleotides, the CDR3 is TGTGCCAGCAGGCCCGACAGGGATCAAGGGGAGCTGTTTTTT. The rearrangement uses TRBV6-1 and TRBJ2-2; 7 nucleotides agree with TRBD1. The CDR3 has 14 residues. The germline gives CDR1 MNHNS, CDR2 SASEGT. V shed 6 bases and J 8 bases; nucleotides not matched to a gene: 9.

This chain connects TRBV5-1 to TRBJ2-7, with TRBD2 identical over 9 bases. CDR1 and CDR2 (germline): SGHRS, YFSETQ. Trimming cost V 3 bases and J 3 bases; bases outside gene matches: 7. The CDR3 spans 15 residues. The CDR3 DNA reads TGCGCCAGCAGCTCAGGGGGACTAGCAGACTACGAGCAGTACTTC. This gives the protein CASSSGGLADYEQYF.

The chain carries TRBV6-6 and TRBJ2-7, with D possibly being TRBD2 (5 bases). The CDR3 contains 14 residues. Trimming shortened V by 4 bases and J by 0 bases, and 10 bases separated the two germline ends. Germline assignment: CDR1 MNHNY and CDR2 SVGAGI (reference sequence). The CDR3 DNA follows: TGTGCCAGCAGTTTCCGCGCGGGCTCCTACGAGCAGTACTTC. Its translation is CASSFRAGSYEQYF.

The chain combines TRBV5-1 with TRBJ2-2, with 8 bases identical to TRBD1. The germline gives CDR1 SGHRS, CDR2 YFSETQ. The trim removed 3 bases at V and 4 bases at J, leaving 5 bases unmatched. CDR3 length equals 15 residues. CDR3 amino acids: CASSWTGQVTGELFF. Here the CDR3 DNA reads TGCGCCAGCAGCTGGACAGGGCAGGTCACCGGGGAGCTGTTTTTT.

This clone was seen a few times. The chain joins TRBV11-1 to TRBJ2-5; 8 bases are shared with TRBD1. Germline lookup yields CDR1 SGHAT and CDR2 FQDESV (reference sequence). The ends lost 5 bases at V and 11 bases at J; junction bases unmatched: 16. This CDR3 is 15 amino acids long. This CDR3 is CASSRDRTEASEQYF. CDR3 DNA: TGTGCCAGCAGCAGGGACAGGACGGAAGCGAGTGAGCAGTACTTC.

J is TRBJ1-1 and V is TRBV7-9; D gene ambiguous. Germline V lookup: CDR1 SEHNR, CDR2 FQNEAQ (reference sequence). V was trimmed by 7 bases and J by 6 bases, leaving 15 bases between them. The length of the CDR3 is 13 residues. The CDR3 nucleotides read TGTGCCAGCACCCCTAAACAGATTTCTGAAGCTTTCTTT. This codes for CASTPKQISEAFF.

The chain is built from TRBV11-3 and TRBJ1-1, with a weak D call TRBD1 (5 bases). Germline loops: CDR1 SGHNT, CDR2 YENEEA. The V end was cut by 1 base, the J end by 3 bases, with 15 bases between. The CDR3 consists of 16 residues. CDR3 residues: CASSLAPGVKDTEAFF. The CDR3 DNA is TGTGCCAGCAGCTTAGCTCCGGGGGTCAAGGACACTGAAGCTTTCTTT.

The chain carries TRBV4-1 and TRBJ1-4; 9 bases align to TRBD1. Germline trimming cut 4 bases from V and 7 bases from J; bases unmatched to any gene: 10. CDR1 MGHRA and CDR2 YSYEKL come from the germline V gene. This CDR3 spans 16 amino acids. The CDR3 DNA sequence: TGCGCCAGCAGCCTTTTATCCGGGACAGGGCCTGAAAAACTGTTTTTT. Translating gives CASSLLSGTGPEKLFF.

CDR3 DNA: TGCGCCAGCAGCTTCACCGCCCCCGGGAGTAACTCCTACGAGCAGTACTTC. It codes for CASSFTAPGSNSYEQYF. The V and J genes are TRBV5-1 and TRBJ2-7, with a tentative D call TRBD2 (6 bases). Between the trimmed V and J ends, which lost 2 bases and 0 bases, there was a span of 18 bases. The CDR3 length is 17 residues. Germline CDR1 is SGHRS and CDR2 is YFSETQ.

The V gene is TRBV12-5, the J gene TRBJ1-1; 9 bases line up with TRBD1. CDR3 length: 19 amino acids. The J segment lost 0 bases and the V segment lost 1 base, leaving 12 bases of the junction unmatched. Germline lookup yields CDR1 LGHNT and CDR2 FRNRAP. Written as DNA, the CDR3 is TGTGCTAGTGGTTTGGCGAAGGGGGGACAGGGTATGATGAACACTGAAGCTTTCTTT. It encodes CASGLAKGGQGMMNTEAFF.

This chain connects TRBV6-1 to TRBJ1-2; 9 bases match TRBD1. The V and J ends lost 3 bases and 7 bases, in that order; junction bases with no gene match: 9. There are 15 residues in the CDR3. Germline lookup yields CDR1 MNHNS and CDR2 SASEGT. The CDR3: CASSDWGQGFRGYTF. For the CDR3, the DNA is TGTGCCAGCAGTGATTGGGGACAGGGTTTTCGTGGCTACACCTTC.

The chain employs TRBV5-1 and TRBJ2-1, with TRBD1 matching over 7 bases. The germline V gene encodes CDR1 SGHRS and CDR2 YFSETQ. The ends lost 2 bases at V and 6 bases at J; junction bases unmatched: 8. This CDR3 is 15 amino acids long. The CDR3 protein is CASSLLQGRGNEQFF. The CDR3, as DNA: TGCGCCAGCAGCTTATTACAGGGGAGAGGCAATGAGCAGTTCTTC.

CDR3 DNA: TGCGCCAGCAGCCTGATAGCGGGAGTCTACAATGAGCAGTTCTTC. Its translation: CASSLIAGVYNEQFF. The chain joins TRBV4-1 to TRBJ2-1, with 9 bases lining up with TRBD2. The V gene end was trimmed by 4 bases and the J gene end by 3 bases; junction bases not matched to a gene: 4. Germline V gene sequence: CDR1 MGHRA, CDR2 YSYEKL. The length of the CDR3 is 15 residues.